Listed below are T cell receptor beta chains from one sample, sequenced in a study of blood T cell repertoires in COVID-19. Using immunoSEQ multiplex PCR, the repertoire was profiled, and TCRdb retains in-frame clones only, with some absent. In the table there are some 38,000 clones, around four fifths of which are singletons. The sequencing sample was made of peripheral blood. Every receptor here comes from a man in his sixties with COVID-19, enrolled during active disease. CDR3s include the opening cysteine and the closing phenylalanine or tryptophan. Each record gives: D gene, clone size, J gene, CDR3 length, V gene, CDR3 DNA, CDR3 protein. D genes are given only for firm matches. Only part of the rows carry a size: once, few, many, or a class if the clone is expanded.

>-|-|TRBJ1-2|15|TRBV14
TGTGCCAGCAGCCAAGTGGCTAATCGGGATAGGGGCTACACCTTC
CASSQVANRDRGYTF
>-|-|TRBJ1-1|15|TRBV7-2
TGTGCCAGCAGCTTAGCGGGCGGGAAGAACACTGAAGCTTTCTTT
CASSLAGGKNTEAFF
>-|-|TRBJ1-3|14|TRBV19
TGTGCCAGTAGTGCGGGAATCTCTGGAAACACCATATATTTT
CASSAGISGNTIYF
>-|-|TRBJ2-2|14|TRBV29-1
TGCAGCGTTGACGGAGGGAGGAACACCGGGGAGCTGTTTTTT
CSVDGGRNTGELFF
>-|-|TRBJ2-3|13|TRBV18
TGTGCCAGCTCACCTCGTATGTCAGATACGCAGTATTTT
CASSPRMSDTQYF
>-|-|TRBJ2-7|17|TRBV10-3
TGTGCCATCAGTGAGTCGGCCAGGTTAGACAGCTCCTACGAGCAGTACTTC
CAISESARLDSSYEQYF
>-|-|TRBJ1-5|12|TRBV28
TGTGCCAGCAGTTGGACAAATCAGCCCCAGCATTTT
CASSWTNQPQHF
>TRBD1|-|TRBJ2-1|15|TRBV15
TGTGCCATACAAGCGGACAGGGCCACCTACAATGAGCAGTTCTTC
CAIQADRATYNEQFF
>TRBD1|-|TRBJ2-7|13|TRBV28
TGTGCCAGCAGCACACAGGGGAGTGGGGAGCAGTACTTC
CASSTQGSGEQYF
>-|-|TRBJ1-1|13|TRBV12-3/TRBV12-4
TGTGCCAGCAGTCTCGGGAGGAACACTGAAGCTTTCTTT
CASSLGRNTEAFF
>TRBD1|-|TRBJ1-2|14|TRBV6-1
TGTGCCAGCAGTGAAAGGGGGACAGACTATGGCTACACCTTC
CASSERGTDYGYTF
>-|once|TRBJ2-4|16|TRBV3-1/TRBV3-2
TGTGCCAGCAGCCAAGAAACAGGCAGCCCCAAAAACATTCAGTACTTC
CASSQETGSPKNIQYF
>-|-|TRBJ1-1|14|TRBV6-5
TGTGCCAGCACCCCCGGTACGATGAACACTGAAGCTTTCTTT
CASTPGTMNTEAFF
>TRBD1|-|TRBJ2-7|14|TRBV29-1
TGCAGCGGTAGCTCCGGGACAGGGTCGTACGAGCAGTACTTC
CSGSSGTGSYEQYF
>TRBD2|-|TRBJ2-5|15|TRBV27
TGTGCCAGCAGTTTGCTAGCGGGAGTAGGAGAGACCCAGTACTTC
CASSLLAGVGETQYF
>TRBD1|-|TRBJ1-2|13|TRBV4-1
TGCGCCAGCAGCCAGCAGACAGGGTGGGGCTACACCTTC
CASSQQTGWGYTF
>-|-|TRBJ2-7|15|TRBV10-3
TGTGCCATCAGTGATGGGCGGGCCAAAATCTACGAGCAGTACTTC
CAISDGRAKIYEQYF
>-|-|TRBJ2-7|16|TRBV4-1
TGCGCCAGCAGCCAAGATTCGCAGGTCCGGTTCTACGAGCAGTACTTC
CASSQDSQVRFYEQYF
>TRBD1|medium-sized|TRBJ1-2|15|TRBV5-6
TGTGCCAGCAGCTCCAGGGACAGCACCCCCTATGGCTACACCTTC
CASSSRDSTPYGYTF
>TRBD2|-|TRBJ2-7|15|TRBV3-1/TRBV3-2
TGTGCCAGCAGCAACCGAGCGGGAAACTCCTACGAGCAGTACTTC
CASSNRAGNSYEQYF
>-|-|TRBJ1-4|18|TRBV6-2/TRBV6-3
TGTGCCAGCAGTTCCTGGGCAGGGCCGCTTGGCACTAATGAAAAACTGTTTTTT
CASSSWAGPLGTNEKLFF
>-|-|TRBJ2-7|13|TRBV4-1
TGCGCCAGCAGCCTCGACTCTGCCTACGAGCAGTACTTC
CASSLDSAYEQYF
>TRBD2|-|TRBJ2-1|15|TRBV28
TGTGCCAGCAGTTTGTCAACTAGCGGGAGGATAGAGGGGTTCTTC
CASSLSTSGRIEGFF
>-|-|TRBJ2-7|14|TRBV15
TGTGCCACCAGCACTGGTCAGTACACCTACGAGCAGTACTTC
CATSTGQYTYEQYF
>-|-|TRBJ2-7|13|TRBV2
TGTGCCAGCAGTGAATACACCCCCTACGAGCAGTACTTC
CASSEYTPYEQYF
>-|once|TRBJ1-4|16|TRBV2
TGTGCCAGCAGTGAAGCGCTTGGAGTCGTAGGTGAAAAACTGTTTTTT
CASSEALGVVGEKLFF
>-|-|TRBJ2-1|16|TRBV25-1
TGTGCCAGCAGTGGGGAGGGGACAGGTCCATCATGGGAGCAGTTCTTC
CASSGEGTGPSWEQFF
>-|-|TRBJ2-2|11|TRBV20-1
TGCAGTGCTAGAGTAGCCGGGGAGCTGTTTTTT
CSARVAGELFF
>TRBD2|once|TRBJ2-5|18|TRBV15
TGTGCCACCAGCAGAGATTACCTAGCGGGAGTGAGGCAAGAGACCCAGTACTTC
CATSRDYLAGVRQETQYF
>-|-|TRBJ1-6|13|TRBV2
TGTGCCAGCAATCTACTACTTAATTCACCCCTCCACTTT
CASNLLLNSPLHF
>TRBD1|-|TRBJ1-2|15|TRBV18
TGTGCCAGCTCACCTGGTACAGGGGGCGCGGAAGGCTACACCTTC
CASSPGTGGAEGYTF
>-|-|TRBJ2-7|14|TRBV2
TGTGCCAGCAGTGATGCAGGGGTGAACTACGAGCAGTACTTC
CASSDAGVNYEQYF
>-|-|TRBJ1-1|15|TRBV18
TGTGCCAGCTCACCGGAGATAAGTGGAAACACTGAAGCTTTCTTT
CASSPEISGNTEAFF
>TRBD1|-|TRBJ1-1|15|TRBV2
TGTGCCAGCAGACGGACAGGGGGCGGGAGGACTGAAGCTTTCTTT
CASRRTGGGRTEAFF
>-|once|TRBJ1-5|13|TRBV24-1
TGTGCCACCAGTGCCGACAGTAATCAGCCCCAGCATTTT
CATSADSNQPQHF
>TRBD1|-|TRBJ1-4|17|TRBV5-6
TGTGCCAGCAGCTGGGGGCCGGGACAGGGTTACGGTGAAAAACTGTTTTTT
CASSWGPGQGYGEKLFF
>-|few|TRBJ2-3|14|TRBV27
TGTGCCAGCGGAGGACAGTTTAGCACAGATACGCAGTATTTT
CASGGQFSTDTQYF
>-|-|TRBJ2-7|14|TRBV29-1
TGCAGCGTGCCCACCGACCAGGCCCCCTACGAGCAGTACTTC
CSVPTDQAPYEQYF
>-|-|TRBJ1-5|16|TRBV28
TGTGCCAGCAGTTCCTCACTTCAGGGGAGCAATCAGCCCCAGCATTTT
CASSSSLQGSNQPQHF
>-|-|TRBJ1-2|14|TRBV19
TGTGCCAGTAGGTATAAGGACAGATACTATGGCTACACCTTC
CASRYKDRYYGYTF
>TRBD2|-|TRBJ2-1|15|TRBV28
TGTGCCAGCAGTCCTGCGGGACTAGCGAGCGATGAGCAGTTCTTC
CASSPAGLASDEQFF
>-|-|TRBJ2-7|14|TRBV19
TGTGCCAGTAAGGGGCCAGATACATCCTACGAGCAGTACTTC
CASKGPDTSYEQYF
>TRBD1|-|TRBJ1-4|17|TRBV6-6
TGTGCCAGCAGTCCACCCGGACAGGGAAGAGAGGGTGAAAAACTGTTTTTT
CASSPPGQGREGEKLFF
>TRBD1|-|TRBJ1-4|14|TRBV28
TGTGCCAGCATCAGCGGGGGACAGAATGAAAAACTGTTTTTT
CASISGGQNEKLFF
>-|-|TRBJ2-5|15|TRBV7-3
TGTGCCAGCAGCCCCATGTACGGGAAAGGGGAGACCCAGTACTTC
CASSPMYGKGETQYF
>-|-|TRBJ1-2|14|TRBV2
TGTGCCAGCAGTGTGGCCCAGTCTGACTATGGCTACACCTTC
CASSVAQSDYGYTF
>TRBD1|-|TRBJ2-7|14|TRBV14
TGTGCCAGCCAAAGGACAGGGGGCTCGTACGAGCAGTACTTC
CASQRTGGSYEQYF
>-|-|TRBJ2-1|15|TRBV5-1
TGCGCCAGCAGCTTGTCCGGGGGACTGTACAATGAGCAGTTCTTC
CASSLSGGLYNEQFF
>TRBD2|-|TRBJ2-1|15|TRBV5-4
TGTGCCAGCAGCTTTGCAGCGGGAGTTCTCGGTGAGCAGTTCTTC
CASSFAAGVLGEQFF
>-|-|TRBJ1-2|13|TRBV7-3
TGTGCCAGCAGCTTGGTACCAGGGGAGGGCTACACCTTC
CASSLVPGEGYTF
>TRBD1|-|TRBJ2-7|13|TRBV10-2
TGCGCCAGCAAATGGGACAGGTCCTACGAGCAGTACTTC
CASKWDRSYEQYF
>-|-|TRBJ2-2|16|TRBV19
TGTGCCAGTAGTATCGGGCCCCGGACATCCACCGGGGAGCTGTTTTTT
CASSIGPRTSTGELFF